This T cell receptor beta chain was recovered during a study of T cells after yellow fever vaccination. General observations from the study: Abundant bulk-derived clonotypes could contaminate FACS-sorted repertoires.

This CDR3 comprises 12 residues. Germline-derived CDR1 and CDR2 are SNHLY and FYNNEI. V was clipped by 4 bases and J by 2 bases, with 4 bases between them. In TCRdb, the 5' RACE reads were re-called with MiXCR into one record per CDR3 protein. This table holds some 550,000 distinct CDR3 sequences, 15% to 20% found once. Worth noting for this clonotype: Its specificity is unknown.

The receptor was derived from a man aged 25-45 years who received the YFV17D yellow fever vaccine. The sample in question was PBMCs, obtained 15 days after the yellow fever booster vaccination. The chain combines TRBV2 with TRBJ2-3; D call uncertain. The CDR3 coding sequence is TGTGCCAGCAGTGTTCACACAGATACGCAGTATTTT. Amino acid sequence: CASSVHTDTQYF.